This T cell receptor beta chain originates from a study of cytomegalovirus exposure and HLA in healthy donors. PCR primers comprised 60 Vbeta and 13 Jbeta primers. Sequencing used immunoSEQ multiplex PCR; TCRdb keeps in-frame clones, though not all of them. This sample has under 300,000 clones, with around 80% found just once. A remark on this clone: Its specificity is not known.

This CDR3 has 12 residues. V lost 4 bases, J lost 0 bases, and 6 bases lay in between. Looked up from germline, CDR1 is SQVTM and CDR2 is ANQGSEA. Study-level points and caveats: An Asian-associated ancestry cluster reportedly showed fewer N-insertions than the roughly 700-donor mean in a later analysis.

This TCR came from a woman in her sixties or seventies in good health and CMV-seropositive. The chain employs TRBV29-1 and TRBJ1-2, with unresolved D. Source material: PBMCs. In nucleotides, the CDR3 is TGCAGCGTTGGGAGAGCTAACTATGGCTACACCTTC. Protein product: CSVGRANYGYTF.